This T cell receptor beta chain was retrieved from a study of regulatory T cells in long-lasting Graves disease. Findings and limits, study-wide: New patients shared roughly 1,000 public clonotypes, and persistent patients shared more, with 2,500 to 3,000. Persistent disease was characterized by preferential usage of TRBV28, TRBJ1-2 and TRBJ2-5.

Noted time point: persistent/refractory GD, antithyroid drugs over 5 years with positive TRAb. RNA from PBMCs was the source of the TCR library. Patients came from an endocrinology department in Xi'an, China. Peripheral blood, about 10 milliliters per patient, was collected in EDTA tubes. Arm-PCR of CDR3 regions with iRepertoire HTBI primers generated TCR beta libraries. TCRdb itself ran the multiplex PCR reads through MiXCR, one entry per CDR3 protein. The sample includes 400,000 to 500,000 distinct CDR3 sequences, 21% of them seen just once. Germline trimming cut 2 bases from V and 5 bases from J; bases unmatched to any gene: 7. CDR3 length equals 16 residues. Germline-derived CDR1 and CDR2 are MDHEN and SYDVKM. The sample holds many counts of this clonotype. Its antigen is not identified.

V usage is TRBV28 and J usage is TRBJ2-5, with 11 bases fitting TRBD1. This clonotype was sampled from a female donor with Graves disease. The sequencing used peripheral blood mononuclear cells (PBMCs), collected when the disease was refractory, from a patient treated with antithyroid drugs. CDR3 DNA: TGTGCCAGCAGTTTAGTGGACAGGGGGCCGTGGGAGACCCAGTACTTC. It translates to CASSLVDRGPWETQYF.